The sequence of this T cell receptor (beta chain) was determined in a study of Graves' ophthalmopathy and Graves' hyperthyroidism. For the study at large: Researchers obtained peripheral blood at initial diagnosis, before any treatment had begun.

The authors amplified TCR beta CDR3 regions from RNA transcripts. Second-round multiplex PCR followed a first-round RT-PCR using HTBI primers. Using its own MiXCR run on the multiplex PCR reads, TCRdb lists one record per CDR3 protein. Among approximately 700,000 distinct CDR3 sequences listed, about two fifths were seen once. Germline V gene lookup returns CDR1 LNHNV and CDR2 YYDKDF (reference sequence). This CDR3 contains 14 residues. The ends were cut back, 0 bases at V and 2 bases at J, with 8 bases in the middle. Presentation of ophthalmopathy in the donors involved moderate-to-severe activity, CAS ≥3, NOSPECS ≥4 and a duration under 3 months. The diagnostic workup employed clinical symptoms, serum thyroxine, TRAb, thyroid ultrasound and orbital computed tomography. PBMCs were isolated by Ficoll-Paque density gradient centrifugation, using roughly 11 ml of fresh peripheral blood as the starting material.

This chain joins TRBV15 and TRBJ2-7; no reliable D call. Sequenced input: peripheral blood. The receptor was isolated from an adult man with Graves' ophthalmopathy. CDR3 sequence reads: CATSRDYLAYEQYF. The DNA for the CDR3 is TGTGCCACCAGCAGAGATTACCTAGCCTACGAGCAGTACTTC.